This T cell receptor beta chain was obtained from a study of cytomegalovirus exposure and HLA in healthy donors. Overall study context: Earlier, approximately 190 million T cells were analyzed, and over 95 million unique TCR beta sequences were found among them. Across some 400 genotyped donors, 81% landed in the Caucasian-associated ancestry cluster.

This clone was recorded a few times. Its cognate antigen is unknown. The CDR3 has 13 residues. Germline CDR1 LGHNA, CDR2 YSLEER. With 0 bases removed from V and 6 bases from J, the gap between germline ends came to 6 bases. Study results and caveats: Cytomegalovirus status was reportedly diagnosed by the classifier with high sensitivity and specificity. The authors enumerated some 160 TCR beta chains as linked to cytomegalovirus.

Both 60 Vbeta primers and 13 Jbeta primers went into the PCR. Data came from immunoSEQ multiplex PCR; TCRdb stores just in-frame clones and leaves some out. The profile shows about 120,000 clones, over 70% of them singletons. The rearrangement joins TRBV4-3 to TRBJ1-5; tentatively, D is TRBD1 (5 bases). This receptor was identified in a woman aged 45-60 years in good health and CMV-seronegative. The sequencing input was PBMCs. In nucleotides, the CDR3 is TGCGCCAGCAGCCAAGATCAGGGTCAGCCCCAGCATTTT. Translation: CASSQDQGQPQHF.